The rows below give T cell receptor beta chains drawn from one sample of a study of tumor-infiltrating lymphocytes in localized non-small cell lung cancer. Generated by immunoSEQ multiplex PCR, the TCRdb table keeps only in-frame clones and is missing some. The table has 12,000 or so clones, 84% seen once; the top ten hold approximately 8%. Source material: lung tumor tissue. The source is a human donor with non-small cell lung cancer. The CDR3 runs from the conserved cysteine through the conserved F or W. The order of the fields is V gene, D gene, CDR3 protein. The D gene is left open where the match is weak.

TRBV6-1 | TRBD1 | CASRTGGSSYEQYF
TRBV30 | TRBD2 | CAWSTGTSGAEQYF
TRBV6-5 | NA | CASSNGGIQYF
TRBV6-6 | TRBD1 | CASSLDGQGSQPQHF
TRBV28 | TRBD2 | CASSRAGTTLRHEQYF
TRBV2 | NA | CASSVRQVLVLGEQYF
TRBV6-1 | TRBD2 | CASGMGLAGTDTQYF
TRBV7-9 | NA | CASSSGDGIYEQYF
TRBV30 | NA | CAWQRSGEETQYF
TRBV6-1 | NA | CASSATYDISYEQYF
TRBV5-1 | TRBD1 | CASSSQGNYGYTF
TRBV27 | NA | CASSPGGSTDTQYF
TRBV9 | NA | CASSTRPESGKLFF
TRBV27 | TRBD2 | CASSHTGTITVEQFF
TRBV5-1 | NA | CASSPESYEQYF
TRBV4-3 | NA | CASSQELYNSPLHF
TRBV7-9 | NA | CASSLSTGQETQYF
TRBV5-6 | NA | CASSSRQRAGRGETQYF
TRBV4-2 | NA | CASSQGQGLYEQYF
TRBV6-5 | NA | CASSYDGGTGELFF
TRBV5-4 | TRBD2 | CASSPRRGRAPGELFF
TRBV2 | NA | CASIEQGPGTEAFF